This record covers a single TCR beta chain. This entry is derived from a study of cytotoxic CD8 clonotypes in ibrutinib-treated CLL. V was clipped by 10 bases and J by 1 base, with 20 bases between them. The CDR3 sequence is 15 residues long. The germline gives CDR1 MNHEY, CDR2 SMNVEV (reference sequence). Sequencing was performed with immunoSEQ multiplex PCR; in TCRdb, only in-frame clones are kept and a portion is missing. The sample has about 85,000 clones, 75% to 85% seen once; the top ten hold around 4.8%. This chain uses TRBV27 with TRBJ2-7; possibly TRBD2 for D (7 bases). This receptor was identified in a human donor with chronic lymphocytic leukemia. Here the sequenced sample was PBMCs, taken after 12 months of ibrutinib treatment. CDR3 sequence: CATSGRGSRSYEQYF. The CDR3 DNA reads TGTGCCACCTCGGGGAGGGGGAGTAGGTCCTACGAGCAGTACTTC.